The 17 T cell receptor beta chains given below trace back to one sample, sequenced in a study of T cells in Graves' hyperthyroidism and ophthalmopathy. From RNA transcripts, TCR beta CDR3 regions were amplified. The primer set for the first-round RT-PCR of the TCR CDR3 was HTBI. TCRdb recomputed calls from the multiplex PCR reads with MiXCR, one row per CDR3 protein. The profile covers 300,000 to 400,000 distinct CDR3 sequences, with less than 15% appearing a single time and 9.2% taken by the ten largest. The sequenced material came from blood. Receptors were obtained from a woman aged 18-29 years with Graves' hyperthyroidism.

This clonotype came up a few times. This sequence joins TRBV6-1 and TRBJ2-6, with D maybe TRBD1 (5 bases). With 2 bases removed from V and 2 bases from J, the gap between germline ends came to 10 bases. Per germline, CDR1 MNHNS and CDR2 SASEGT. This CDR3 region has 16 residues. The CDR3 is CASSETSGTGANVLTF. CDR3 DNA: TGTGCCAGCAGTGAAACTTCAGGGACTGGGGCCAACGTCCTGACTTTC.

This clonotype was counted between two and nine times. This chain links TRBV13 with TRBJ2-5; 9 positions agree with TRBD2. Trimming cost V 5 bases and J 4 bases; bases outside gene matches: 11. Germline V gene sequence: CDR1 PRHDT, CDR2 FYEKMQ (reference sequence). The CDR3 sequence is 16 residues long. CDR3 coding DNA: TGTGCCAGCAGCCCCCGGGTAGCGGGAGCGGGAGAGACCCAGTACTTC. Translation: CASSPRVAGAGETQYF.

This clonotype was counted many times. The chain links TRBV20-1 to TRBJ2-7, with a weak D call TRBD2 (6 bases). Looked up from germline, CDR1 is DFQATT and CDR2 is SNEGSKA (reference sequence). Trimming removed 5 bases from V and 2 bases from J, with 10 bases in between. The CDR3 is made up of 12 amino acids. The CDR3 nucleotides are TGCAGTGCTGAAGGACTACCCTACGAGCAGTACTTC. This translates into CSAEGLPYEQYF.

This sequence joins TRBV4-2 and TRBJ2-7; D is unclear. CDR3 length: 15 residues. Germline-derived CDR1 and CDR2 are LGHNA and YNFKEQ. V was cut by 4 bases and J by 3 bases, with 16 bases left in between. The CDR3, as DNA: TGTGCCAGCAGCCTCGGACCAGCGACCAACTACGAGCAGTACTTC. Its translation is CASSLGPATNYEQYF.

This clonotype showed up just a few times. This chain links TRBV5-1 with TRBJ2-5, with 11 bases that match TRBD2. J lost 2 bases, V lost 0 bases, and 3 bases had no gene match. The CDR3 spans 16 residues. The germline gives CDR1 SGHRS, CDR2 YFSETQ. Written as DNA, the CDR3 is TGCGCCAGCAGCTTGGCGGGACTAGCGGTACAAGAGACCCAGTACTTC. Protein sequence: CASSLAGLAVQETQYF. The variable domain in full, completed from reference TRBV5-1 and TRBJ2-5, reads KAGVTQTPRYLIKTRGQQVTLSCSPISGHRSVSWYQQTPGQGLQFLFEYFSETQRNKGNFPGRFSGRQFSNSRSEMNVSTLELGDSALYLCASSLAGLAVQETQYFGPGTRLLVL.

A few counts support this clonotype. The V call is TRBV4-3, the J call TRBJ2-1, with TRBD2 identical over 9 bases. This CDR3 has 17 amino acids. Germline lookup yields CDR1 LGHNA and CDR2 YSLEER. The V segment lost 0 bases and the J segment 9 bases; nucleotides outside the gene matches: 12. CDR3 sequence reads: CASSQDPLGGRACEQFF. CDR3 nucleotides: TGCGCCAGCAGCCAAGATCCCCTCGGCGGGAGGGCATGTGAGCAGTTCTTC.

This clonotype was counted between two and nine times. This chain links TRBV20-1 with TRBJ2-7; 10 bases are shared with TRBD2. This CDR3 has 18 residues. Looked up from germline, CDR1 is DFQATT and CDR2 is SNEGSKA (reference sequence). Unmatched junction bases numbered 21, after V lost 5 bases and J lost 5 bases. The CDR3 region has the DNA TGCAGTGCTTGGGGGGGGGGCCCCGGAGCGGGAGGGCCCCACGAGCAGTACTTC. This sequence encodes CSAWGGGPGAGGPHEQYF.

This clonotype was detected only a few times. The chain uses TRBV4-1 and TRBJ1-5, with 7 bases fitting TRBD1. Germline values: CDR1 MGHRA, CDR2 YSYEKL. With 0 bases clipped from V and 4 bases from J, the junction kept 15 bases outside the gene matches. This CDR3 spans 19 amino acids. In nucleotides, the CDR3 is TGCGCCAGCAGCCAAGATTTCTGGGCAGGGGGTGATAGGAATCAGCCCCAGCATTTT. Amino acid sequence: CASSQDFWAGGDRNQPQHF.

This clonotype was counted many times. The CDR3 sequence is CASSSHRRDEQFF. Written as DNA, the CDR3 is TGTGCCAGCAGCTCACACAGGAGGGATGAGCAGTTCTTC. V usage is TRBV6-1 and J usage is TRBJ2-1; perhaps TRBD2 as D (6 bases). The germline V gene has CDR1 MNHNS and CDR2 SASEGT. The CDR3 has 13 amino acids. Trimming pared 6 bases from V and 8 bases from J, leaving 14 bases between.

This rearrangement joins TRBV9 to TRBJ2-7; TRBD2 is a possible D gene (6 bases). The V and J ends lost 0 bases and 1 base respectively, with 11 bases between them. Germline V gene lookup returns CDR1 SGDLS and CDR2 YYNGEE. This CDR3 spans 15 amino acids. The CDR3 reads CASSVGGDFSYEQYF. The CDR3 DNA is TGTGCCAGCAGCGTAGGCGGGGATTTTTCCTACGAGCAGTACTTC.

This clonotype was picked up many times. V usage is TRBV2 and J usage is TRBJ1-5, with D unresolved. Trimming removed 1 base from V and 1 base from J, with 5 bases in between. Germline CDR1 SNHLY, CDR2 FYNNEI. This CDR3 is 14 amino acids long. CDR3 coding DNA: TGTGCCAGCAGTGAAGAATGGAGCAATCAGCCCCAGCATTTT. It is translated as CASSEEWSNQPQHF.

This clonotype was seen ten or more times. V usage is TRBV28 and J usage is TRBJ1-2; 10 bases are shared with TRBD1. The germline CDR1 and CDR2 sequences are MDHEN and SYDVKM. This CDR3 is 14 amino acids long. V lost 4 bases, J lost 7 bases, and 6 bases stayed unmatched. CDR3 in DNA: TGTGCCAGCAGTTCCGGACAGGGGGGAAGTGGCTACACCTTC. Residues: CASSSGQGGSGYTF.

In this sample, this clonotype turned up many times. The chain links TRBV20-1 to TRBJ2-3; TRBD2 aligns across 7 bases. The germline V gene has CDR1 DFQATT and CDR2 SNEGSKA (reference sequence). Trimming at V came to 1 base and at J to 1 base, leaving 2 bases not matched to a gene. The CDR3 spans 14 residues. The CDR3 DNA reads TGCAGTGCTAGAGTGGCGGGAGGCACAGATACGCAGTATTTT. This sequence encodes CSARVAGGTDTQYF.

This clonotype showed up many times. This sequence joins TRBV24-1 and TRBJ2-7, with D perhaps TRBD2 (5 bases). This CDR3 region has 12 residues. Trimming stripped 9 bases from V and 2 bases from J, with 10 bases between. CDR1 is KGHDR, CDR2 SFDVKD, per germline. CDR3 sequence (DNA): TGTGCCACCTCGGCGGGTCCCTACGAGCAGTACTTC. Residues: CATSAGPYEQYF.

This clonotype was counted many times. The chain joins TRBV27 to TRBJ2-3; the D is unclear. This CDR3 is built from 16 residues. CDR1 and CDR2 (germline): MNHEY, SMNVEV (reference sequence). V lost 5 bases, J lost 1 base, and 16 bases lay in between. The CDR3 DNA follows: TGTGCCAGCAGTAACCTCTTAGCCCCCGGCACAGATACGCAGTATTTT. It specifies CASSNLLAPGTDTQYF.

This clonotype was observed many times. This chain connects TRBV5-1 to TRBJ2-3; D possibly matches TRBD1 or TRBD2 (5 bases each). Trimming cost V 4 bases and J 0 bases, with 18 bases left between them. Germline V gene data show CDR1 as SGHRS and CDR2 as YFSETQ. The CDR3 spans 17 residues. This CDR3 reads CASSKVGDLLSTDTQYF. The CDR3 nucleotides are TGCGCCAGCAGCAAGGTCGGGGACCTCCTAAGCACAGATACGCAGTATTTT.

This clonotype was seen at least ten times. The chain recombines TRBV9 with TRBJ2-1; D not certain. Germline CDR1 is SGDLS and CDR2 is YYNGEE. This CDR3 is built from 16 residues. V was cut by 0 bases and J by 0 bases, with 10 bases left in between. The CDR3 DNA sequence: TGTGCCAGCAGCGTAGGCCGACAAGCCTCCTACAATGAGCAGTTCTTC. It is translated as CASSVGRQASYNEQFF.